This T cell receptor (beta chain) is drawn from a study of post-analysis software for immune sequencing data. Trimming left V 2 bases short and J 10 bases short, with 5 bases between. CDR3 length equals 11 residues. Germline V gene lookup returns CDR1 KGHDR and CDR2 SFDVKD. Notes on the study in general: Controls' normalized Chao1 diversity significantly exceeded that of multiple sclerosis patients. Roughly five TRBV segments were significantly more frequent in patients than in controls. TRBV5-6, TRBV5-1 and TRBV20-1 were among these segments.

Unique molecular identifiers featured in each of the TCR beta cDNA libraries. TCRdb recomputed calls from the PCR reads with MiXCR, one row per CDR3 protein. This table holds more than 350,000 distinct CDR3 sequences, less than 40% found once. As to this clonotype: Its specificity is not known.

The sequencing sample was made of blood. The receptor was derived from a girl aged 2 to 10 with multiple sclerosis. The chain has TRBV24-1 and TRBJ2-1; D is undetermined. For the CDR3, the DNA is TGTGCCACCAGTGATTGGATGGAGCAGTTCTTC. Its translation is CATSDWMEQFF.